One and the same sample provided the 7 T cell receptor beta chains below, sequenced in a study of cytomegalovirus exposure and HLA in healthy donors. It was with 60 Vbeta and 13 Jbeta primers that the PCR ran. Clones were sequenced by immunoSEQ multiplex PCR, and TCRdb holds only the in-frame ones, with some missing. This table holds about 120,000 clones, about 62% found once. Material: PBMCs. The receptors here all came from a middle-aged woman in good health and CMV-seropositive.

This clone showed up just a few times. The chain combines TRBV4-2 with TRBJ2-1; 11 bases agree with TRBD2. J was trimmed by 6 bases and V by 1 base; bases with no gene match: 8. The CDR3 covers 17 residues. Per the germline V gene, CDR1 is LGHNA and CDR2 is YNFKEQ. CDR3 sequence (DNA): TGTGCCAGCAGCCAAGGGGATGTAGCGGGGGGGCCCAATGAGCAGTTCTTC. It specifies CASSQGDVAGGPNEQFF.

This rearrangement joins TRBV4-2 to TRBJ1-4, with no clear D. The length of the CDR3 is 14 residues. CDR1 and CDR2 (germline): LGHNA, YNFKEQ. V gave up 0 bases and J gave up 8 bases, with 10 bases separating them. CDR3: CASSQETGGEKLFF. In nucleotides, the CDR3 is TGTGCCAGCAGCCAAGAAACCGGAGGGGAAAAACTGTTTTTT.

This clone is a singleton in its sample. V and J are TRBV7-2 and TRBJ2-3; 7 bases line up with TRBD2. This CDR3 region has 12 residues. V was clipped by 4 bases and J by 8 bases; unmatched bases: 3. Germline CDR1 is SGHTA and CDR2 is FQGNSA. The CDR3 loop reads CASSYSSGTQYF. DNA for the CDR3: TGTGCCAGCAGCTATTCTAGCGGTACGCAGTATTTT.

V usage is TRBV29-1 and J usage is TRBJ1-2; 12 positions match TRBD1. The V gene's germline CDR1 is SQVTM and CDR2 ANQGSEA. The CDR3 contains 15 residues. Trimming cost V 7 bases and J 6 bases; bases outside gene matches: 12. CDR3 sequence (DNA): TGCAGCGCACGAGGGACAGGGGGCTTTCCCGATGGCTACACCTTC. This translates into CSARGTGGFPDGYTF.

This chain uses TRBV7-6 with TRBJ2-3; 8 nucleotides line up with TRBD2. This CDR3 is 16 amino acids long. CDR1 and CDR2 from the germline V gene are SGHVS and FNYEAQ. V lost 3 bases to trimming and J lost 0 bases; unmatched junction nucleotides: 5. CDR3: CASSLGSSGSTDTQYF. The CDR3 nucleotides are TGTGCCAGCAGCTTGGGATCTAGCGGGAGCACAGATACGCAGTATTTT.

The chain has TRBV6-5 and TRBJ1-1; D perhaps matches TRBD1 (5 bases). V was clipped by 6 bases and J by 1 base, with 9 bases between them. The CDR3 extends over 13 amino acids. Germline lookup yields CDR1 MNHEY and CDR2 SVGAGI. The CDR3 here is CASRAQGNTEAFF. The CDR3 nucleotides are TGTGCCAGCAGAGCCCAGGGGAACACTGAAGCTTTCTTT.

The chain uses TRBV5-1 and TRBJ1-1, with a possible D match to TRBD1 (6 bases). The CDR3 totals 13 residues. Per germline, CDR1 SGHRS and CDR2 YFSETQ. V was cut by 3 bases and J by 10 bases, with 16 bases left in between. The CDR3 sequence: CASSSGNRERAFF. Written as DNA, the CDR3 is TGCGCCAGCAGCTCGGGGAACAGGGAGCGAGCTTTCTTT.